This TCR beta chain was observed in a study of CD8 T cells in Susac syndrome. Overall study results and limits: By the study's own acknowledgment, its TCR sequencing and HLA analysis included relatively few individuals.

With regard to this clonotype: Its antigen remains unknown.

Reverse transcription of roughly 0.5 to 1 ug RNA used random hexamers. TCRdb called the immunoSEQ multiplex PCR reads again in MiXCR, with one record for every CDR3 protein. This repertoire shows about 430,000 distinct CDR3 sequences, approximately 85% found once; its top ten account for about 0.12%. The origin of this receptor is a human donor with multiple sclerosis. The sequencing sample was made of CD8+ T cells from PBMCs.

CDR3 sequence (DNA): TGTGCCAGCAGACAGTTCTCGGGGGACACCGGGGAGCTGTTTTTT. Its translation: CASRQFSGDTGELFF. The chain links TRBV11-2 to TRBJ2-2; D may be TRBD2 (6 bases). This CDR3 spans 15 amino acids. CDR1 is SGHAT and CDR2 is FQNNGV in the germline V gene. V lost 6 bases to trimming and J lost 3 bases, with 14 bases between them.